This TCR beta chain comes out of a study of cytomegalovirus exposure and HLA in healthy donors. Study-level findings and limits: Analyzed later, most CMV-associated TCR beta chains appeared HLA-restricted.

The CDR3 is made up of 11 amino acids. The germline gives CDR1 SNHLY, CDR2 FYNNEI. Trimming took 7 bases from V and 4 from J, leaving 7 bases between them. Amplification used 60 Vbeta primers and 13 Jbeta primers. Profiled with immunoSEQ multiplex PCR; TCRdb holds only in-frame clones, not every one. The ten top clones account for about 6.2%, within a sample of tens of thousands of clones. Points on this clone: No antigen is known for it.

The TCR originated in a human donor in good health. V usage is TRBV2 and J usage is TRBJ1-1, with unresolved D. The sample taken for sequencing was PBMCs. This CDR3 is CASMRVTEAFF. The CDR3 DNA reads TGTGCCAGCATGAGGGTCACTGAAGCTTTCTTT.